The next 9 T cell receptor beta chains were all read from a single sample in a study of T cell repertoires in cytomegalovirus infection. TCRdb reprocessed the reads with MiXCR, giving one entry per CDR3 protein. The sample includes 50,000 or so distinct CDR3 sequences, nearly 20% of them seen just once. These receptors have no identified antigens. The sequenced sample was CD8+ T cells from cultured PBMCs, obtained from culture after CMV antigen stimulation. All receptors come from a human donor in good health (CMV status not recorded). Some clones in this sample may be carry-over from other donors' samples.

Many counts were recorded for this clonotype. The chain joins TRBV7-2 to TRBJ1-1, with TRBD1 as a possible D gene (6 bases). The germline gives CDR1 SGHTA, CDR2 FQGNSA. The CDR3 consists of 14 residues. Trimming shortened V by 5 bases and J by 4 bases, and 14 bases separated the two germline ends. In nucleotides, the CDR3 is TGTGCCAGCAGCGCCGGGGGCTGGGGCACTGAAGCTTTCTTT. Its translation: CASSAGGWGTEAFF. The full variable domain, completed using reference TRBV7-2 and TRBJ1-1, is GAGVSQSPSNKVTEKGKDVELRCDPISGHTALYWYRQSLGQGLEFLIYFQGNSAPDKSGLPSDRFSAERTGGSVSTLTIQRTQQEDSAVYLCASSAGGWGTEAFFGQGTRLTVV.

The rearrangement links TRBV10-3 to TRBJ2-5; no reliable D call. This CDR3 spans 12 amino acids. V was cut by 6 bases and J by 2 bases, with 7 bases left in between. CDR1 ENHRY and CDR2 SYGVKD come from the germline V gene. The DNA of the CDR3 is TGTGCCATCAGGAGTCCACAAGAGACCCAGTACTTC. This codes for CAIRSPQETQYF.

The table lists this clonotype with a few counts. The chain is built from TRBV12-5 and TRBJ2-3, with D perhaps TRBD2 (5 bases). Germline V gives CDR1 LGHNT, CDR2 FRNRAP. V was clipped by 9 bases and J by 2 bases, with 12 bases between them. CDR3 size: 13 residues. CDR3 in amino acids: CARRHGDTDTQYF. The DNA of the CDR3 is TGTGCTAGACGTCACGGGGACACAGATACGCAGTATTTT.

Points on this clonotype: This could be a read error, since a much larger clone is one nucleotide away. CDR3 DNA: TGCAGCGTTGCCGGGTCCATAGCGGGAGGGCCGAACAATGAGCAGTTCTTC. This codes for CSVAGSIAGGPNNEQFF. This chain links TRBV29-1 with TRBJ2-1; 11 positions agree with TRBD2. This CDR3 is built from 17 residues. V shed 4 bases and J 5 bases; nucleotides not matched to a gene: 13. Germline lookup yields CDR1 SQVTM and CDR2 ANQGSEA.

The gene calls are TRBV27 and TRBJ1-5; 7 bases match TRBD1. This CDR3 comprises 15 residues. J gave up 0 bases and V 6 bases, and 5 bases lay outside the gene matches. The V gene's germline CDR1 is MNHEY and CDR2 SMNVEV (reference sequence). This CDR3 reads CASRKQGISNQPQHF. The CDR3 coding sequence is TGTGCCAGCAGGAAACAGGGGATTAGCAATCAGCCCCAGCATTTT.

This clonotype showed up many times. The chain employs TRBV6-1 and TRBJ1-5, with D maybe TRBD1 (5 bases). Germline CDR1 reads MNHNS; CDR2 reads SASEGT. This CDR3 spans 17 amino acids. Deletions cut 2 bases from V and 0 bases from J, with 14 bases between. In nucleotides, the CDR3 is TGTGCCAGCAGTGAAATAGAAAGGGGATATAGCAATCAGCCCCAGCATTTT. This sequence encodes CASSEIERGYSNQPQHF.

This chain connects TRBV4-1 to TRBJ1-1; D gene ambiguous. V was trimmed by 0 bases and J by 0 bases, leaving 5 bases between them. This CDR3 region has 14 residues. Germline loops: CDR1 MGHRA, CDR2 YSYEKL. CDR3 nucleotides: TGCGCCAGCAGCCAAGACAGTATGAACACTGAAGCTTTCTTT. It encodes CASSQDSMNTEAFF.

This clonotype was counted at least ten times. The chain joins TRBV7-9 to TRBJ1-4, with D tentatively TRBD1 (5 bases). The V and J ends lost 7 bases and 4 bases respectively, with 16 bases between them. This CDR3 region has 15 residues. Germline V gene sequence: CDR1 SEHNR, CDR2 FQNEAQ (reference sequence). As DNA, the CDR3 is TGTGCCAGCAAGCAGGGCCGGGTCGTTAATGAAAAACTGTTTTTT. This encodes CASKQGRVVNEKLFF.

This clonotype was found a few times. The rearrangement links TRBV27 to TRBJ2-6; D might be TRBD1 (5 bases). CDR3 length: 15 amino acids. Deletions cut 5 bases from V and 3 bases from J, with 11 bases between. Germline lookup yields CDR1 MNHEY and CDR2 SMNVEV (reference sequence). CDR3 loop: CASSHPGIGANVLTF. As DNA, the CDR3 is TGTGCCAGCAGTCACCCAGGGATTGGGGCCAACGTCCTGACTTTC. Variable domain in full (rest from reference TRBV27 and TRBJ2-6): EAQVTQNPRYLITVTGKKLTVTCSQNMNHEYMSWYRQDPGLGLRQIYYSMNVEVTDKGDVPEGYKVSRKEKRNFPLILESPSPNQTSLYFCASSHPGIGANVLTFGAGSRLTVL.